The next 13 T cell receptor beta chains were all read from a single sample in a study of cytomegalovirus exposure and HLA in healthy donors (dated by TCRdb to 2016 to 2017). Library preparation employed the immunoSEQ multiplex PCR assay. For the multiplex PCR, a mixture combining 60 forward primers for TCR Vbeta segments and 13 reverse primers for TCR Jbeta segments was used. TCRdb stores this immuneACCESS table with in-frame sequences only. Part of the clones is absent; in the studies checked, under half of the shortfall reflects unresolved V genes, and no reason is known for the rest. The sample table shows about 67,000 clones, and just under 80% are seen once. Roughly 4% of the sample belongs to the ten largest clones. The sequenced sample consisted of PBMCs. The receptors derive from a woman in her thirties in good health and CMV-seronegative.

The chain couples TRBV11-2 to TRBJ2-3; 7 positions match TRBD1. The V gene's germline CDR1 is SGHAT and CDR2 FQNNGV. The CDR3 totals 14 residues. V lost 4 bases and J lost 6; bases outside the gene matches: 7. The CDR3 reads CASSSDRWSDTQYF. The CDR3 DNA sequence: TGTGCCAGCAGCTCGGACAGGTGGTCGGATACGCAGTATTTT.

The chain has TRBV29-1 and TRBJ2-7, with 8 bases lining up with TRBD1. CDR3 length: 13 residues. With V trimmed by 6 bases and J by 5 bases, 9 bases remained unmatched. CDR1 and CDR2 from the germline V gene are SQVTM and ANQGSEA. CDR3 sequence (DNA): TGCAGCGTGATTATGGACAGGGCCAACGAGCAGTACTTC. Encoded protein: CSVIMDRANEQYF.

The count of this clone is one. The chain recombines TRBV28 with TRBJ1-5; 7 bases are a match to TRBD1. Per the germline V gene, CDR1 is MDHEN and CDR2 is SYDVKM. With 8 bases clipped from V and 3 bases from J, the junction kept 10 bases outside the gene matches. There are 15 residues in the CDR3. The CDR3 coding sequence is TGTGCCAGCTCTGCTAGGGACAGAGTCAATCAGCCCCAGCATTTT. Amino acid sequence: CASSARDRVNQPQHF.

The gene calls are TRBV6-1 and TRBJ2-7; 9 bases match TRBD1. The CDR3 covers 15 residues. J gave up 4 bases and V 5 bases, and 9 bases lay outside the gene matches. The germline V gene has CDR1 MNHNS and CDR2 SASEGT. CDR3 coding DNA: TGTGCCAGCAGTAAAAATCCGGGACAGGGATACGAGCAGTACTTC. It encodes CASSKNPGQGYEQYF.

This chain connects TRBV14 to TRBJ2-3; the D gene is possibly TRBD2 (6 bases). Trimming shortened V by 2 bases and J by 3 bases, and 12 bases separated the two germline ends. This CDR3 comprises 15 residues. Looked up from germline, CDR1 is SGHDN and CDR2 is FVKESK. The CDR3 DNA sequence: TGTGCCAGCAGCCAACTAGCGTTAGGTACAGATACGCAGTATTTT. Its protein is CASSQLALGTDTQYF.

The chain combines TRBV6-5 with TRBJ1-6; TRBD1 matches 7 bases. Germline CDR1 MNHEY, CDR2 SVGAGI. This CDR3 is built from 14 residues. V lost 2 bases and J lost 9; bases outside the gene matches: 4. The CDR3 DNA reads TGTGCCAGCAGTTACCGACAGGGAACTTCACCCCTCCACTTT. Its protein product is CASSYRQGTSPLHF.

The chain couples TRBV5-4 to TRBJ2-2, with 8 positions matching TRBD1. There are 15 residues in the CDR3. CDR1 and CDR2 (germline): SGHNT, YYREEE (reference sequence). V gave up 3 bases and J gave up 6 bases; unmatched junction bases: 7. CDR3 bases: TGTGCCAGCAGCTCAAATCAGGGGGCCGCCGGGGAGCTGTTTTTT. Residues: CASSSNQGAAGELFF.

The chain combines TRBV9 with TRBJ1-1; weak D call: TRBD1 (5 bases). The length of the CDR3 is 12 residues. Germline CDR1 and CDR2: SGDLS and YYNGEE. Between the trimmed V and J ends, which lost 3 bases and 5 bases, there was a span of 8 bases. CDR3 sequence: CASSAGTTEAFF. CDR3 bases: TGTGCCAGCAGCGCCGGGACTACTGAAGCTTTCTTT.

CDR3 bases: TGTGCCAGCAGCTTAGGTCAGGGTATAGACGAGCAGTACTTC. Residues: CASSLGQGIDEQYF. The chain carries TRBV7-2 and TRBJ2-7; possible D gene TRBD1, 5 bases. The CDR3 loop spans 14 amino acids. Germline lookup yields CDR1 SGHTA and CDR2 FQGNSA. Trimming took off 1 base at V and 5 bases at J, with 12 bases between the two ends.

This clone occurred once. The chain has TRBV12-5 and TRBJ1-5; D remains unclear. In germline, CDR1 is LGHNT, CDR2 FRNRAP. The CDR3 covers 19 residues. The ends were cut back, 7 bases at V and 1 base at J, with 26 bases in the middle. CDR3 loop: CASASVLGGGRMSNQPQHF. Written as DNA, the CDR3 is TGTGCTAGTGCCTCCGTCCTTGGCGGTGGGAGAATGAGCAATCAGCCCCAGCATTTT.

The V gene is TRBV6-5, the J gene TRBJ1-2, with 7 bases matching TRBD1. The germline V gene has CDR1 MNHEY and CDR2 SVGAGI. The V gene end was trimmed by 2 bases and the J gene end by 3 bases; junction bases not matched to a gene: 3. The CDR3 is made up of 14 amino acids. For the CDR3, the DNA is TGTGCCAGCAGTTACCGACAGGGCGACTATGGCTACACCTTC. Translated: CASSYRQGDYGYTF.

This sequence joins TRBV2 and TRBJ2-1; 10 nucleotides line up with TRBD2. The CDR3 is made up of 13 amino acids. CDR1 and CDR2 (germline): SNHLY, FYNNEI. The CDR3, as DNA: TGTGCTGCCCAGCGGGGGGGCTACAATGAGCAGTTCTTC. It yields the protein CAAQRGGYNEQFF. Full variable domain (missing parts from reference TRBV2 and TRBJ2-1): EPEVTQTPSHQVTQMGQEVILRCVPISNHLYFYWYRQILGQKVEFLVSFYNNEISEKSEIFDDQFSVERPDGSNFTLKIRSTKLEDSAMYFCAAQRGGYNEQFFGPGTRLTVL.

The rearrangement uses TRBV6-5 and TRBJ2-7; tentatively, D is TRBD1 (6 bases). Trimming took 2 bases from V and 2 from J, leaving 10 bases between them. The CDR3 contains 14 residues. CDR1 MNHEY and CDR2 SVGAGI come from the germline V gene. CDR3 sequence (DNA): TGTGCCAGCAGTTACGGGGCAGGGGCCTACGAGCAGTACTTC. As protein: CASSYGAGAYEQYF.